Listed below are T cell receptor beta chains from one sample, sequenced in a study of blood T cell repertoires in COVID-19. The assay was immunoSEQ multiplex PCR, and TCRdb's table has in-frame clones only and misses some. The sample carries under 350,000 clones, roughly 80% recorded once. The material sequenced was peripheral blood. These receptors were collected from a woman between 45 and 65 years old who had recovered from COVID-19. The CDR3 runs from the conserved cysteine through the conserved F or W. A D gene is named only where the DNA matches it firmly. Clone sizes are given selectively: once, few, many, or a class where the clone is expanded.

clone_size: -; d_call: -; j_call: TRBJ2-3; v_call: TRBV5-4; cdr3_aa: CASSLGDWSTDTQYF; cdr3_nt: TGTGCCAGCAGCTTGGGGGACTGGAGCACAGATACGCAGTATTTT
clone_size: -; d_call: TRBD1; j_call: TRBJ2-2; v_call: TRBV5-1; cdr3_aa: CASSPGQWTGELFF; cdr3_nt: TGCGCCAGCAGCCCGGGACAGTGGACCGGGGAGCTGTTTTTT
clone_size: -; d_call: -; j_call: TRBJ1-4; v_call: TRBV27; cdr3_aa: CASSRVTNTATNEKLFF; cdr3_nt: TGTGCCAGCAGTCGCGTGACAAATACTGCAACTAATGAAAAACTGTTTTTT
clone_size: few; d_call: TRBD1; j_call: TRBJ2-7; v_call: TRBV4-3; cdr3_aa: CASSQGYSGGFYEQYF; cdr3_nt: TGCGCCAGCAGCCAAGGCTACTCAGGGGGCTTCTACGAGCAGTACTTC
clone_size: -; d_call: TRBD2; j_call: TRBJ2-1; v_call: TRBV4-3; cdr3_aa: CASSQGGSGGFREQFF; cdr3_nt: TGCGCCAGCAGCCAAGGGGGTAGCGGGGGGTTTAGGGAGCAGTTCTTC
clone_size: -; d_call: TRBD2; j_call: TRBJ2-1; v_call: TRBV15; cdr3_aa: CATSRVAGFSYNEQFF; cdr3_nt: TGTGCCACCAGCAGAGTAGCGGGTTTCTCCTACAATGAGCAGTTCTTC
clone_size: -; d_call: -; j_call: TRBJ2-3; v_call: TRBV30; cdr3_aa: CAWILSSDTQYF; cdr3_nt: TGTGCCTGGATCCTCTCTTCAGATACGCAGTATTTT
clone_size: -; d_call: -; j_call: TRBJ2-6; v_call: TRBV7-2; cdr3_aa: CASSLHSSGANVLTF; cdr3_nt: TGTGCCAGCAGCTTACACAGCTCTGGGGCCAACGTCCTGACTTTC
clone_size: -; d_call: TRBD1; j_call: TRBJ1-1; v_call: TRBV7-9; cdr3_aa: CASSLLTGHTEAFF; cdr3_nt: TGTGCCAGCAGCTTATTGACAGGGCACACTGAAGCTTTCTTT
clone_size: -; d_call: TRBD2; j_call: TRBJ2-2; v_call: TRBV3-1/TRBV3-2; cdr3_aa: CASSQALAGTGELFF; cdr3_nt: TGTGCCAGCAGCCAAGCCCTAGCGGGGACCGGGGAGCTGTTTTTT
clone_size: -; d_call: TRBD2; j_call: TRBJ2-5; v_call: TRBV10-3; cdr3_aa: CAISDQRGRGETQYF; cdr3_nt: TGTGCCATCAGTGATCAGCGGGGGAGGGGAGAGACCCAGTACTTC
clone_size: few; d_call: TRBD2; j_call: TRBJ2-7; v_call: TRBV7-2; cdr3_aa: CASSLALAAYEQYF; cdr3_nt: TGTGCCAGCAGCTTAGCACTAGCGGCCTACGAGCAGTACTTC
clone_size: -; d_call: -; j_call: TRBJ1-2; v_call: TRBV15; cdr3_aa: CATSRDVSGVYGYTF; cdr3_nt: TGTGCCACCAGCAGAGATGTATCGGGTGTCTATGGCTACACCTTC
clone_size: -; d_call: -; j_call: TRBJ1-2; v_call: TRBV7-2; cdr3_aa: CASSAQGLGYGYTF; cdr3_nt: TGTGCCAGCAGCGCGCAGGGGTTGGGCTATGGCTACACCTTC
clone_size: once; d_call: TRBD2; j_call: TRBJ2-7; v_call: TRBV7-8; cdr3_aa: CASSFTSGRGYEQYF; cdr3_nt: TGTGCCAGCAGCTTTACTAGCGGGAGGGGGTACGAGCAGTACTTC
clone_size: -; d_call: -; j_call: TRBJ2-7; v_call: TRBV9; cdr3_aa: CASSVVLSDSSYEQYF; cdr3_nt: TGTGCCAGCAGCGTAGTCTTATCGGACAGTTCCTACGAGCAGTACTTC
clone_size: -; d_call: -; j_call: TRBJ1-2; v_call: TRBV19; cdr3_aa: CASNTDRNYGYTF; cdr3_nt: TGTGCCAGTAATACAGATCGTAACTATGGCTACACCTTC
clone_size: -; d_call: TRBD1; j_call: TRBJ1-5; v_call: TRBV28; cdr3_aa: CASSPVTGGKQPQHF; cdr3_nt: TGTGCCAGCAGTCCCGTGACAGGGGGCAAACAGCCCCAGCATTTT
clone_size: -; d_call: TRBD1; j_call: TRBJ2-7; v_call: TRBV5-8; cdr3_aa: CASSTYLQGADSF; cdr3_nt: TGTGCCAGCAGCACCTATCTACAGGGGGCAGATTCCTTC
clone_size: -; d_call: -; j_call: TRBJ2-1; v_call: TRBV19; cdr3_aa: CASTPNSAHYNEQFF; cdr3_nt: TGTGCCAGTACCCCTAATAGCGCGCACTACAATGAGCAGTTCTTC
clone_size: few; d_call: -; j_call: TRBJ2-5; v_call: TRBV11-2; cdr3_aa: CASSLSTGGSETQYF; cdr3_nt: TGTGCCAGCAGCTTAAGTACAGGAGGGTCGGAGACCCAGTACTTC
clone_size: -; d_call: -; j_call: TRBJ1-5; v_call: TRBV9; cdr3_aa: CASSRIAGDNQPQHF; cdr3_nt: TGTGCCAGCAGCCGGATAGCGGGGGACAATCAGCCCCAGCATTTT
clone_size: -; d_call: TRBD1; j_call: TRBJ1-2; v_call: TRBV2; cdr3_aa: CASSEALGTATNYGYTF; cdr3_nt: TGTGCCAGCAGTGAAGCGCTGGGGACAGCCACTAACTATGGCTACACCTTC
clone_size: -; d_call: TRBD2; j_call: TRBJ2-3; v_call: TRBV10-3; cdr3_aa: CAISESWGGADTQYF; cdr3_nt: TGTGCCATCAGTGAGTCGTGGGGAGGGGCAGATACGCAGTATTTT
clone_size: -; d_call: -; j_call: TRBJ2-3; v_call: TRBV30; cdr3_aa: CAWSTTAVGGTDTQYF; cdr3_nt: TGTGCCTGGAGTACCACAGCGGTGGGAGGCACAGATACGCAGTATTTT
clone_size: -; d_call: -; j_call: TRBJ1-2; v_call: TRBV5-8; cdr3_aa: CASSLDREGYTF; cdr3_nt: TGTGCCAGCAGCTTGGACAGGGAGGGCTACACCTTC